This T cell receptor (beta chain) is from a study of T cells in Graves' hyperthyroidism and ophthalmopathy (dated by TCRdb to between 2018 and 2020). Background on the whole study: Peripheral blood was collected at initial diagnosis, before any treatment. TCR V-J signatures able to tell the groups apart were searched for in a discovery cohort of approximately 95 patients, of whom more than 40 had Graves' ophthalmopathy and under 65 had stable Graves' hyperthyroidism. An independent validation cohort of 18 to 20 hyperthyroidism patients and about 15 patients who later progressed to ophthalmopathy tested prospective prediction of ophthalmopathy. The approximately 100 discovery patients were randomly divided into training and test sets at a 7:3 ratio. In six Graves' hyperthyroidism patients, the study also compared T-cell repertoires from thyroid tissue with T-cell repertoires from blood. After sampling, hyperthyroidism patients received methimazole starting at 30 mg daily, and ophthalmopathy patients received high-dose intravenous methylprednisolone. The paper reports TCR Vbeta CDR3 sequencing of 135 peripheral blood samples: under 45 ophthalmopathy, under 85 hyperthyroidism and approximately 17 progressor patients.

General study outcomes and caveats: Sample size was not statistically predetermined, and investigators were not blinded to group allocation. Most expanded thyroid clonotypes (frequency above 0.001) were also detected in blood, suggesting blood repertoires may reflect thyroid immune responses. A 13 V-J signature model separated ophthalmopathy from stable hyperthyroidism, with around 90% sensitivity and around 84% specificity in cross-validation and 80%/75% in testing. In validation, progression to ophthalmopathy was predicted by the model with roughly 71% sensitivity and nearly 75% specificity, a median of about 6.4 months before onset.

This clonotype was seen only a few times. It has no known antigen specificity. No per-base quality is available; no much larger clone lies one base away. Stable Graves' hyperthyroidism was defined as the absence of progression to ophthalmopathy over 18 months of follow-up. Hyperthyroidism patients were newly diagnosed, had a disease duration of under 2 months, and were aged 18 to 65 years. The study excluded patients with uncontrolled infections, other autoimmune diseases, pregnancy or lactation. Diagnoses were based on clinical symptoms, serum thyroxine and TRAb, thyroid ultrasound and orbital computed tomography. Ficoll-Paque density gradient centrifugation was used to isolate PBMCs from around 10 ml of fresh peripheral blood. Trizol reagent was used to extract total RNA, and RNA quality was then checked on an Agilent 2100 Bioanalyzer. Sequences ENHRY (CDR1) and SYGVKD (CDR2) are obtained from the germline V gene. V was cut back by 4 bases and J by 6 bases, leaving a gap of 7 bases between them. From cysteine to phenylalanine, the CDR3 is 11 amino acids long. Only the CDR3 part of the read is kept: 33 bases, read in frame from the first base.

Amplification of TCR beta CDR3 regions was carried out from RNA transcripts. The TCR CDR3 was subjected to a first round of RT-PCR using the HTBI primer set and the Qiagen OneStep RT-PCR kit. Libraries were constructed in a second round of multiplex PCR, after which size selection and purification were carried out. Libraries were sequenced paired-end with 100 bp reads on an Illumina HiSeq2000. In the original analysis: Raw data were processed with SOAPnuke, discarding reads with adapters, uncalled bases, mean Phred below 15, or no exact constant-primer or identifier match. High-quality paired reads were merged using COPE v1.2.5, and each unique nucleotide sequence was defined as a clonotype. MiTCR v1.1 was used to align clonotypes to the IMGT TRBV, TRBD and TRBJ reference segments. Only V-J combinations with frequency above 0.0001, covering about 99% of repertoires, were analysed. The TCS score was defined as the ratio of F50 (clonal expansion) to E x V (chaos), calculated using BLOSUM62-based TCRdist between CDR3 peptides within each V-J. Welch's t-statistics and random forest reduced fewer than 550 V-J features to 13, which were used in a naive Bayes classifier (R e1071). TCRdb itself trimmed the public reads at Q25 with fastp, ran MiXCR and retained productive beta chains. Merged by CDR3 protein, the rows form single entries marked with the most common genes and DNA. The V and J calls follow TCRdb's processing rather than the paper's. The sample data list about 300,000 distinct CDR3 sequences, and roughly 17% of these were observed just once. Roughly 31% of the sample is in the top ten clones.

The sequence is built from TRBV10-3 and TRBJ2-7, with the D gene not clear enough to name. Sequences were obtained from blood. This TCR was sampled from a man between 25 and 39 years old with Graves' hyperthyroidism. Read as DNA, the sequence is TGTGCCATCAGTGTCAATCGCGAGCAGTACTTC. Translated, this is CAISVNREQYF.